The 10 T cell receptor beta chains listed next were all sequenced from one sample in a study of molecular identifiers for immune sequencing clone quantification. Each CDR3 protein is one row after TCRdb ran MiXCR on the PCR reads. The sample lists under 600,000 distinct CDR3 sequences; about 25% were seen once. The source material was naive CD8+ T cells from blood, with Jurkat cell RNA spiked in. The subset is: FACS-sorted CD8+CD4-CCR7+CD45RA+ naive T cells. Every receptor here comes from a human donor in good health. Some libraries in this study had Jurkat cell RNA spiked in.

In its sample, this clonotype was seen a few times. The rearrangement links TRBV12-3 or TRBV12-4 to TRBJ1-1; D gene unclear. Trimming shortened V by 6 bases and J by 4 bases, and 21 bases separated the two germline ends. The CDR3 contains 16 residues. Here the CDR3 reads CASSQTKIVGFTEAFF. CDR3 DNA sequence: TGTGCCAGCAGCCAAACCAAGATTGTGGGTTTCACTGAAGCTTTCTTT.

In the case of this clonotype: Being one base from a much bigger clone, this may be a read error. V usage is TRBV20-1 and J usage is TRBJ1-5; D not resolved. Germline lookup yields CDR1 DFQATT and CDR2 SNEGSKA (reference sequence). The ends were cut back, 5 bases at V and 0 bases at J, with 11 bases in the middle. The CDR3 is 14 residues long. The CDR3: CSASPTHSNQPQHF. The CDR3, as DNA: TGCAGTGCTTCCCCGACCCATAGCAATCAGCCCCAGCATTTT.

In its sample, this clonotype was seen a few times. J is TRBJ2-5 and V is TRBV7-9, with no clear D. This CDR3 has 13 residues. V gave up 2 bases and J gave up 5 bases, with 9 bases separating them. CDR1 is SEHNR, CDR2 FQNEAQ, per germline (reference sequence). CDR3 loop: CASSLSSAETQYF. CDR3 in DNA: TGTGCCAGCAGCTTATCGTCCGCGGAGACCCAGTACTTC.

Concerning this clonotype itself: Mismatch with germline at one junction end may stem from a read error. The CDR3 sequence is CASSLVAGDELYF. The CDR3 DNA is TGTGCCAGCAGCTTAGTTGCGGGCGACGAGCTGTACTTC. The chain recombines TRBV11-2 with TRBJ2-7; a weak D match, TRBD2 (5 bases). The CDR3 consists of 13 residues. CDR1 is SGHAT, CDR2 FQNNGV, per germline.

Note on this clonotype: This clone may be a read error of a much larger clone one base away. The chain recombines TRBV15 with TRBJ1-1, with D unclear. The CDR3 is 14 residues long. Germline CDR1 LNHNV, CDR2 YYDKDF (reference sequence). CDR3 DNA: TGTGCCGCCAGCATAAAACGGATGAACACTGAAGCTTTCTTT. This sequence encodes CAASIKRMNTEAFF.

For this clonotype: This may be a read error: a much more frequent sequence differs by one nucleotide. The rearrangement joins TRBV9 to TRBJ1-1; D possibly corresponds to TRBD1 (6 bases). The CDR3 is 17 amino acids. The V gene's germline CDR1 is SGDLS and CDR2 YYNGEE. Trimming shortened V by 0 bases and J by 3 bases, and 18 bases separated the two germline ends. In DNA, the CDR3 is TGTGCCAGCAGCGTAGCTGGGGGCAACTTTACGGACACTGAAGCTTTCTTT. As protein: CASSVAGGNFTDTEAFF. Combining the CDR3 with reference TRBV9 and TRBJ1-1 gives the whole variable domain DSGVTQTPKHLITATGQRVTLRCSPRSGDLSVYWYQQSLDQGLQFLIQYYNGEERAKGNILERFSAQQFPDLHSELNLSSLELGDSALYFCASSVAGGNFTDTEAFFGQGTRLTVV.

This chain joins TRBV5-1 and TRBJ2-5; 14 positions agree with TRBD2. The germline CDR1 and CDR2 sequences are SGHRS and YFSETQ. The V gene end was trimmed by 4 bases and the J gene end by 5 bases; junction bases not matched to a gene: 7. There are 16 residues in the CDR3. In nucleotides, the CDR3 is TGCGCCAGCAGCGAAGGACTAGCGGGAGGCGGGGAGACCCAGTACTTC. Its protein product is CASSEGLAGGGETQYF.

This clonotype came up a few times. The V call is TRBV6-2 or TRBV6-3, the J call TRBJ1-2; D gene uncertain. The CDR3 has 11 residues. Per germline, CDR1 MNHEY and CDR2 SVGEGT. The ends were cut back, 5 bases at V and 5 bases at J, with 6 bases in the middle. CDR3 in amino acids: CASSLRYGYTF. CDR3 coding DNA: TGTGCCAGCAGTCTACGATATGGCTACACCTTC.

This clonotype was seen more than once but under ten times. The V call is TRBV11-2, the J call TRBJ2-7; D call uncertain. Germline V gene data show CDR1 as SGHAT and CDR2 as FQNNGV. The V gene lost 5 bases and the J gene lost 7 bases, with 12 bases spanning the gap. The CDR3 runs to 12 residues. The CDR3 loop reads CASSPILLEQYF. The CDR3 coding sequence is TGTGCCAGCAGCCCAATTCTACTGGAGCAGTACTTC.

The count of this clonotype is one. It may be a read error: a sequence one base away is much more abundant. The rearrangement joins TRBV6-2 or TRBV6-3 to TRBJ1-5; D is unclear. The CDR3 extends over 15 amino acids. The germline V gene encodes CDR1 MNHEY and CDR2 SVGEGT. CDR3 residues: CAGSFWSGSNQPQHF. The CDR3 bases are TGTGCCGGCAGTTTTTGGTCTGGGAGCAATCAGCCCCAGCATTTT.